This T cell receptor (beta chain) derives from a study of cytomegalovirus exposure and HLA in healthy donors. The CDR3 totals 15 residues. The germline V gene has CDR1 MNHEY and CDR2 SMNVEV (reference sequence). V lost 2 bases and J 2 bases, leaving 13 bases between the germline ends. Broader study findings: The classifier reportedly diagnosed cytomegalovirus status with high specificity and sensitivity.

The data were produced by immunoSEQ multiplex PCR, yet TCRdb's version contains in-frame clones alone and is incomplete. The table shows over 120,000 clones, with approximately 90% occurring only once. About this clone: Its antigen is unknown.

The source is a woman aged 25-40 years in good health and CMV-seropositive. Sequences were obtained from PBMCs. This sequence joins TRBV27 and TRBJ2-7, with a possible D match to TRBD1 (6 bases). The CDR3 sequence is CASSLLSRGTYEQYF. CDR3 sequence (DNA): TGTGCCAGCAGTTTACTCTCGAGGGGGACCTACGAGCAGTACTTC.